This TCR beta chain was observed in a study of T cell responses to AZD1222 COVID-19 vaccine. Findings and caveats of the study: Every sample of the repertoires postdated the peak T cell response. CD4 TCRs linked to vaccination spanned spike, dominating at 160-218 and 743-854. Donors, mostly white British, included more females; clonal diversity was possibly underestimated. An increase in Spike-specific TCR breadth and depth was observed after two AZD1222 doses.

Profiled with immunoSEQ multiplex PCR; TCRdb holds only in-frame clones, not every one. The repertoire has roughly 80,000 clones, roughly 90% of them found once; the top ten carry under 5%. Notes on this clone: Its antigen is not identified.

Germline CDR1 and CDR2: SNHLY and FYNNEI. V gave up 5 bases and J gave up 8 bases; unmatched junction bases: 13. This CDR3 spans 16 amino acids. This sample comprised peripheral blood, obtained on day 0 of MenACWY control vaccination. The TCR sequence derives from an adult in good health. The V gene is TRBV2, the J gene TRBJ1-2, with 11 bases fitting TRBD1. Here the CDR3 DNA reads TGTGCCAGCAGTTCAAGCTCCACGGGACAGGGGGAAGGCTACACCTTC. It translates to CASSSSSTGQGEGYTF.